The 17 T cell receptor beta chains listed next were all sequenced from one sample in a study of T cells expressing NK-cell markers. TCRdb reprocessed the 5' RACE reads, keeping one entry per CDR3 protein, no DNA. The sample data list around 180,000 distinct CDR3 sequences. The specimen was blood T cells: a sorted CD56 or NKG2C T cell subset, CD4+ or CD8+ T cells, or bulk PBMC T cells (not recorded which). These receptors all stem from a man between 18 and 69 years old in good health.

The chain couples TRBV20-1 to TRBJ2-7; the D call from TCRdb, TRBD2, cannot be confirmed without DNA. Germline V gene lookup returns CDR1 DFQATT and CDR2 SNEGSKA (reference sequence). This CDR3 spans 16 amino acids. Here the CDR3 reads CSAPTSGAPWNYEQYF.

V usage is TRBV13 and J usage is TRBJ1-5; the TCRdb call, TRBD1, lacks DNA for checking. The germline V gene has CDR1 PRHDT and CDR2 FYEKMQ (reference sequence). The CDR3 contains 14 residues. The CDR3 here is CASSKRAEGMPQHF.

The V call is TRBV13, the J call TRBJ2-7; TCRdb returns TRBD1, unconfirmable since there is no DNA. The CDR3 totals 15 residues. The germline CDR1 and CDR2 sequences are PRHDT and FYEKMQ (reference sequence). CDR3 in amino acids: CASSLAGTGLNEQYF. Drawing the rest from reference TRBV13 and TRBJ2-7, the complete variable domain is AAGVIQSPRHLIKEKRETATLKCYPIPRHDTVYWYQQGPGQDPQFLISFYEKMQSDKGSIPDRFSAQQFSDYHSELNMSSLELGDSALYFCASSLAGTGLNEQYFGPGTRLTVT.

The chain combines TRBV20-1 with TRBJ2-1; absent DNA, TCRdb's TRBD2 call cannot be checked. The CDR3 is 15 amino acids. Germline values: CDR1 DFQATT, CDR2 SNEGSKA (reference sequence). The CDR3 loop reads CSASLPTRGGDEQFF.

The V and J genes are TRBV7-2 and TRBJ2-1; the TRBD2 assignment by TCRdb is unverifiable without DNA. The length of the CDR3 is 17 residues. Germline loops: CDR1 SGHTA, CDR2 FQGNSA. CDR3 sequence reads: CASSPSGASGGYNEQFF.

V and J are TRBV28 and TRBJ2-7; TCRdb's D call, TRBD2, is unchecked because there is no DNA. The CDR3 length is 12 residues. In germline, CDR1 is MDHEN, CDR2 SYDVKM. CDR3 region: CASSSSAVGGYF.

This sequence joins TRBV7-8 and TRBJ2-1; the D call from TCRdb, TRBD1, cannot be confirmed without DNA. Germline V CDR1 and CDR2: SGHVS, FQNEAQ. This CDR3 has 16 amino acids. CDR3 protein: CASSTLQGDLYNEQFF.

The gene calls are TRBV12-3 or TRBV12-4 and TRBJ1-1; checking the TCRdb D call of TRBD1 is not possible without DNA. The CDR3 spans 14 residues. The CDR3 protein is CASSFSGGISEAFF.

The genes are TRBV19 and TRBJ2-1; TCRdb names TRBD1, which stays unverified in the absence of DNA. This CDR3 region has 15 residues. CDR1 LNHDA and CDR2 SQIVND come from the germline V gene (reference sequence). The CDR3 is CASSMIPGAYNEQFF.

This chain uses TRBV28 with TRBJ2-7; TCRdb's D call, TRBD1, is unchecked because there is no DNA. Germline CDR1 MDHEN, CDR2 SYDVKM. This CDR3 has 15 amino acids. CDR3 in amino acids: CASGDRDGSPYEQYF.

The chain is built from TRBV9 and TRBJ1-3; checking the TCRdb D call of TRBD1 is not possible without DNA. Germline V gives CDR1 SGDLS, CDR2 YYNGEE. The CDR3 is made up of 13 amino acids. CDR3 loop: CASSARGGNTIYF.

CDR3 residues: CASSQGVQGSSYEQYF. V usage is TRBV4-2 and J usage is TRBJ2-7; TCRdb lists TRBD1, though no DNA is available to test this call. The CDR3 is 16 residues long. The germline CDR1 and CDR2 sequences are LGHNA and YNFKEQ.

The rearrangement joins TRBV7-2 to TRBJ2-3; lacking DNA, the TRBD2 call made by TCRdb goes unchecked. The CDR3 consists of 16 residues. Germline V gene lookup returns CDR1 SGHTA and CDR2 FQGNSA. The CDR3 region is CASSLLTSGGTDTQYF. The full variable domain, in which reference TRBV7-2 and TRBJ2-3 provide the parts outside the CDR3, is GAGVSQSPSNKVTEKGKDVELRCDPISGHTALYWYRQSLGQGLEFLIYFQGNSAPDKSGLPSDRFSAERTGGSVSTLTIQRTQQEDSAVYLCASSLLTSGGTDTQYFGPGTRLTVL.

The V gene is TRBV27, the J gene TRBJ2-7; the D call of TRBD1 rests on TCRdb alone, since no DNA is present to check it. The CDR3 extends over 16 amino acids. CDR1 is MNHEY, CDR2 SMNVEV, per germline (reference sequence). The CDR3 loop reads CASRPVGGGQSTEQYF.

V gene TRBV6-5 combines with J gene TRBJ2-7; TCRdb outputs TRBD2, but without DNA this stays unchecked. CDR1 is MNHEY, CDR2 SVGAGI, per germline. This CDR3 contains 15 residues. The chain's CDR3 is CASSSPFEGVDEQYF.

The CDR3 is CARPLAGYYEQYF. The rearrangement links TRBV9 to TRBJ2-7; TCRdb's D call, TRBD2, is unchecked because there is no DNA. The CDR3 runs to 13 residues. From germline, CDR1 is SGDLS and CDR2 YYNGEE. Full variable domain (outside the CDR3, taken from reference TRBV9 and TRBJ2-7): DSGVTQTPKHLITATGQRVTLRCSPRSGDLSVYWYQQSLDQGLQFLIQYYNGEERAKGNILERFSAQQFPDLHSELNLSSLELGDSALYFCARPLAGYYEQYFGPGTRLTVT.

The chain combines TRBV2 with TRBJ1-6. This CDR3 is 17 amino acids long. Germline V gene lookup returns CDR1 SNHLY and CDR2 FYNNEI. This CDR3 is CASSHVHRGSYNSPLHF.